One sample yielded the 21 T cell receptor beta chains listed below, sequenced in a study of vaccination and CD4 T cells after COVID-19. Their antigens are not known. Treatment described: approximately nine-day PBMC culture with coronavirus spike peptide pools or control peptides (ViraFEST assay). Once obtained from cultured CD4+ T cells, the DNA was sequenced using the Oncomine TCR Beta short-read assay. TCRdb used MiXCR to reprocess the PCR reads, holding one entry per CDR3 protein. The profile shows more than 12,000 distinct CDR3 sequences, about 34% of them singletons. The specimen sequenced was cultured CD4+ T cells from blood. The source is a human donor with COVID-19.

This sequence joins TRBV6-2 or TRBV6-3 and TRBJ2-1; 11 nucleotides match TRBD2. Germline trimming cut 6 bases from V and 4 bases from J; bases unmatched to any gene: 11. Per germline, CDR1 MNHEY and CDR2 SVGEGT. The CDR3 spans 17 residues. The CDR3 is CASSPPVGTSGYNEQFF. The CDR3, as DNA: TGTGCCAGCAGCCCCCCGGTAGGGACTAGCGGTTACAATGAGCAGTTCTTC.

The V gene is TRBV29-1, the J gene TRBJ2-4, with D possibly being TRBD2 (6 bases). Germline CDR1 SQVTM, CDR2 ANQGSEA. V lost 4 bases and J 1 base, leaving 11 bases between the germline ends. This CDR3 contains 14 residues. CDR3 in amino acids: CSVAPGDAKNIQYF. Written as DNA, the CDR3 is TGCAGCGTTGCGCCGGGGGACGCCAAAAACATTCAGTACTTC.

This chain uses TRBV6-1 with TRBJ1-1; no clear D. CDR3 size: 14 residues. Trimming removed 6 bases at V and 2 bases at J, with 13 bases between. Germline V CDR1 and CDR2: MNHNS, SASEGT. The CDR3, as DNA: TGTGCCAGCAGAAACTGGCGAGTCAACACTGAAGCTTTCTTT. Its translation: CASRNWRVNTEAFF.

This chain uses TRBV5-1 with TRBJ2-5; D unclear. The CDR3 has 13 residues. Germline assignment: CDR1 SGHRS and CDR2 YFSETQ. The V end was cut by 0 bases, the J end by 5 bases, with 8 bases between. CDR3 bases: TGCGCCAGCAGCTTGGGGGCTGGGGAGACCCAGTACTTC. Its translation: CASSLGAGETQYF.

This clonotype has a handful of counts. The chain has TRBV6-5 and TRBJ2-5, with D tentatively TRBD1 or TRBD2 (6 bases each). The ends were cut back, 0 bases at V and 0 bases at J, with 23 bases in the middle. The CDR3 is 20 residues long. Germline CDR1 is MNHEY and CDR2 is SVGAGI. DNA of the CDR3: TGTGCCAGCAGTTACTCGGGGGTAACGGTTCGGGGGCGCGACCAAGAGACCCAGTACTTC. It translates to CASSYSGVTVRGRDQETQYF.

The chain carries TRBV7-2 and TRBJ2-5, with D unclear. V was trimmed by 2 bases and J by 4 bases, leaving 8 bases between them. Germline V gene sequence: CDR1 SGHTA, CDR2 FQGNSA. This CDR3 has 13 residues. CDR3 amino acids: CASSLSVGETQYF. The CDR3 coding sequence is TGTGCCAGCAGCTTATCGGTCGGAGAGACCCAGTACTTC.

The chain uses TRBV20-1 and TRBJ1-4; unclear D gene. Germline CDR1 is DFQATT and CDR2 is SNEGSKA (reference sequence). The CDR3 loop spans 14 amino acids. V was cut by 3 bases and J by 8 bases, with 16 bases left in between. CDR3 DNA sequence: TGCAGTGCTAGCGAAAAGGCCAGATTGGAAAAACTGTTTTTT. It yields the protein CSASEKARLEKLFF.

There are a few counts of this clonotype. The chain has TRBV19 and TRBJ2-5; 9 nucleotides line up with TRBD2. The CDR3 contains 15 residues. Germline CDR1 reads LNHDA; CDR2 reads SQIVND (reference sequence). Unmatched junction bases numbered 6, after V lost 5 bases and J lost 2 bases. In nucleotides, the CDR3 is TGTGCCAGTAGTGTCCAGCTAGCGGGGCAAGAGACCCAGTACTTC. It translates to CASSVQLAGQETQYF.

The chain couples TRBV24-1 to TRBJ2-5; tentative D call: TRBD2 (7 bases). V was clipped by 12 bases and J by 3 bases, with 16 bases between them. The germline V gene has CDR1 KGHDR and CDR2 SFDVKD. The CDR3 runs 13 residues. CDR3 region: CASRGGAEETQYF. In DNA, the CDR3 is TGTGCCTCCCGAGGGGGGGCGGAAGAGACCCAGTACTTC.

V gene TRBV15 combines with J gene TRBJ1-5; TRBD1 aligns across 7 bases. CDR3 length: 18 residues. Germline loops: CDR1 LNHNV, CDR2 YYDKDF (reference sequence). V lost 5 bases to trimming and J lost 4 bases; unmatched junction nucleotides: 17. As DNA, the CDR3 is TGTGCCACCAGCCCCAAAGAGGTGACCAGGGGGGTAAATCAGCCCCAGCATTTT. It translates to CATSPKEVTRGVNQPQHF. The full variable domain, completed using reference TRBV15 and TRBJ1-5, is DAMVIQNPRYQVTQFGKPVTLSCSQTLNHNVMYWYQQKSSQAPKLLFHYYDKDFNNEADTPDNFQSRRPNTSFCFLDIRSPGLGDTAMYLCATSPKEVTRGVNQPQHFGDGTRLSIL.

V is TRBV12-3 or TRBV12-4 and J is TRBJ1-6; weak D call: TRBD1 (5 bases). The V end lost 6 bases, the J end lost 0 bases, and 9 bases lay between the germline ends. This CDR3 has 15 residues. CDR3: CASRAGGSYNSPLHF. For the CDR3, the DNA is TGTGCCAGCAGAGCCGGGGGCTCCTATAATTCACCCCTCCACTTT.

The chain uses TRBV12-3 or TRBV12-4 and TRBJ1-6, with a weak D call TRBD1 (6 bases). V was clipped by 7 bases and J by 9 bases, with 16 bases between them. The length of the CDR3 is 14 residues. CDR3 sequence reads: CASTLLQGRSPLHF. CDR3 nucleotide sequence: TGTGCCAGCACCTTACTACAGGGACGTTCACCCCTCCACTTT.

This chain connects TRBV15 to TRBJ2-5; 8 bases align to TRBD1. The CDR3 totals 19 residues. Looked up from germline, CDR1 is LNHNV and CDR2 is YYDKDF (reference sequence). V shed 1 base and J 0 bases; nucleotides not matched to a gene: 13. For the CDR3, the DNA is TGTGCCACCAGCAGAGGAACAGCCGGGACAGGAGAGTACCAAGAGACCCAGTACTTC. It codes for CATSRGTAGTGEYQETQYF. Looking up the rest from reference TRBV15 and TRBJ2-5 gives the full variable domain: DAMVIQNPRYQVTQFGKPVTLSCSQTLNHNVMYWYQQKSSQAPKLLFHYYDKDFNNEADTPDNFQSRRPNTSFCFLDIRSPGLGDTAMYLCATSRGTAGTGEYQETQYFGPGTRLLVL.

This clonotype was observed a handful of times. The chain is built from TRBV12-3 or TRBV12-4 and TRBJ1-1; possibly TRBD1 for D (5 bases). Trimming removed 5 bases at V and 8 bases at J, with 18 bases between. The CDR3 loop spans 14 amino acids. The DNA of the CDR3 is TGTGCCAGCAGTGCCTCATCCGGGACCGCCGAAGCTTTCTTT. Translating it yields CASSASSGTAEAFF.

This chain uses TRBV20-1 with TRBJ2-6; D possibly corresponds to TRBD1 (6 bases). CDR3 length: 18 residues. Germline V gene lookup returns CDR1 DFQATT and CDR2 SNEGSKA (reference sequence). Trimming pared 0 bases from V and 0 bases from J, leaving 15 bases between. In DNA form, the CDR3 reads TGCAGTGCTAGAGACCAAGCCAGGGGAATCTCTGGGGCCAACGTCCTGACTTTC. It translates to CSARDQARGISGANVLTF.

This clonotype was seen more than once but under ten times. The J gene is TRBJ1-6, the V gene TRBV6-2 or TRBV6-3, with 9 bases identical to TRBD1. The ends lost 5 bases at V and 9 bases at J; junction bases unmatched: 20. Germline assignment: CDR1 MNHEY and CDR2 SVGEGT. CDR3 length: 19 residues. DNA of the CDR3: TGTGCCAGCAGTCTACGTAACCTCCGGGACAGGGAAGATCGTTCACCCCTCCACTTT. This gives the protein CASSLRNLRDREDRSPLHF.

This clonotype came up a few times. The chain recombines TRBV27 with TRBJ1-3, with D perhaps TRBD1 (5 bases). The CDR3 length is 16 residues. Per germline, CDR1 MNHEY and CDR2 SMNVEV (reference sequence). Trimming shortened V by 0 bases and J by 2 bases, and 11 bases separated the two germline ends. CDR3 nucleotides: TGTGCCAGCAGTTTATCGCCGAGGGGTACTGGAAACACCATATATTTT. Translated: CASSLSPRGTGNTIYF.

This chain joins TRBV5-1 and TRBJ1-2, with TRBD1 matching over 9 bases. The germline V gene has CDR1 SGHRS and CDR2 YFSETQ. The length of the CDR3 is 15 residues. V shed 0 bases and J 4 bases; nucleotides not matched to a gene: 4. The CDR3, as DNA: TGCGCCAGCAGCTTGGATGGACAGGGGCTCTATGGCTACACCTTC. Its protein is CASSLDGQGLYGYTF.

The J gene is TRBJ2-3, the V gene TRBV11-2; 8 nucleotides align to TRBD1. This CDR3 has 15 residues. V lost 6 bases and J lost 1; bases outside the gene matches: 6. Germline lookup yields CDR1 SGHAT and CDR2 FQNNGV. Written as DNA, the CDR3 is TGTGCCAGCAGAAGGACAGGGAGAGGCACAGATACGCAGTATTTT. Protein: CASRRTGRGTDTQYF.

The rearrangement links TRBV20-1 to TRBJ1-1; a weak D match, TRBD1 (6 bases). Germline-derived CDR1 and CDR2 are DFQATT and SNEGSKA (reference sequence). The CDR3 sequence is 14 residues long. With 1 base removed from V and 3 bases from J, the gap between germline ends came to 12 bases. The CDR3 DNA reads TGCAGTGCTAGAGGCACAGGGTGGGACACTGAAGCTTTCTTT. Translating gives CSARGTGWDTEAFF.

This chain links TRBV7-6 with TRBJ1-1; D ambiguous. This CDR3 contains 13 residues. Germline V CDR1 and CDR2: SGHVS, FNYEAQ. Trimming left V 0 bases short and J 5 bases short, with 7 bases between. This CDR3 is CASSLATVTEAFF. In nucleotides, the CDR3 is TGTGCCAGCAGCTTAGCGACGGTAACTGAAGCTTTCTTT.